The entry below gives a single TCR beta chain sequence along with its context. Its target is unknown. The sort gate was single viable CD3+CD4+CD8-CD45RO+ cells for memory CD4+ T cells. This sample was taken from a study of memory CD4+ T cells and cytomegalovirus serostatus. Study-level background: Of the healthy Belgian adults, several were CMV seropositive and about two dozen seronegative.

As handled by the study authors: After removing out-of-frame reads, around 2,100,000 distinct TCRbeta sequences remained. The repertoire was sequenced with immunoSEQ multiplex PCR; TCRdb's copy has only in-frame clones and lacks some. V and J calls plus clone size are reproduced from that table; the DNA served to infer D and trimming. The sample yields about 47,000 clones, approximately 81% seen once. Study observations and caveats: The CMV-associated TCR signature appears largely within the CD4+ memory repertoire.

Per germline, CDR1 MNHEY and CDR2 SMNVEV (reference sequence). CDR3 length equals 13 residues. The V segment lost 6 bases and the J segment 5 bases; nucleotides outside the gene matches: 2. This chain uses TRBV27 with TRBJ1-4, with 8 bases lining up with TRBD1. The receptor was derived from an adult in good health and CMV-seropositive. Sequenced sample: memory CD4+ T cells from blood. The CDR3 sequence is CASRSGGNEKLFF. CDR3 DNA sequence: TGTGCCAGCAGATCAGGGGGCAATGAAAAACTGTTTTTT.